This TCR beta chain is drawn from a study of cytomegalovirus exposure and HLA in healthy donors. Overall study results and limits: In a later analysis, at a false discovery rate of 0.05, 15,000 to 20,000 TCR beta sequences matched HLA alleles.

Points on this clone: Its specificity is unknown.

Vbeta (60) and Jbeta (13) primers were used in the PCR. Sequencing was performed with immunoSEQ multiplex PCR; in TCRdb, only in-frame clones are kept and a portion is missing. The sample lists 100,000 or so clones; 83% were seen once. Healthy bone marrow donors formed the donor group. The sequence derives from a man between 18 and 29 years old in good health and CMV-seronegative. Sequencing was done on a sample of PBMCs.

CDR3 loop: CASSLLGDFTYEQYF. CDR3 nucleotide sequence: TGTGCCAGCAGCCTCCTGGGAGATTTTACCTACGAGCAGTACTTC. The chain uses TRBV7-8 and TRBJ2-7, with D possibly matching TRBD2 (5 bases). V lost 5 bases and J 2 bases, leaving 16 bases between the germline ends. In germline, CDR1 is SGHVS, CDR2 FQNEAQ. The CDR3 has 15 residues.